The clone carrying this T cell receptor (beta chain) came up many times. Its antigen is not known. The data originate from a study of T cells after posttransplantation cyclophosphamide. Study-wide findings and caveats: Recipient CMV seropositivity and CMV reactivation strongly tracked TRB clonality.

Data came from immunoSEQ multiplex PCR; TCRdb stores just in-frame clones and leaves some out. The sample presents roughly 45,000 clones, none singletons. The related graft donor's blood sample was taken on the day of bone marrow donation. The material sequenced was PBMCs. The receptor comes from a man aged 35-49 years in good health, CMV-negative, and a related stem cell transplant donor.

DNA for the CDR3: TGTGCCAGCAGCGTGGGAGGGCGGGAGGACACTGAAGCTTTCTTT. Its protein product is CASSVGGREDTEAFF. The chain recombines TRBV9 with TRBJ1-1, with D hard to call. From germline, CDR1 is SGDLS and CDR2 YYNGEE. This CDR3 comprises 15 residues. V was trimmed by 2 bases and J by 3 bases, leaving 14 bases between them. Full variable domain (remainder filled in from reference TRBV9 and TRBJ1-1): DSGVTQTPKHLITATGQRVTLRCSPRSGDLSVYWYQQSLDQGLQFLIQYYNGEERAKGNILERFSAQQFPDLHSELNLSSLELGDSALYFCASSVGGREDTEAFFGQGTRLTVV.